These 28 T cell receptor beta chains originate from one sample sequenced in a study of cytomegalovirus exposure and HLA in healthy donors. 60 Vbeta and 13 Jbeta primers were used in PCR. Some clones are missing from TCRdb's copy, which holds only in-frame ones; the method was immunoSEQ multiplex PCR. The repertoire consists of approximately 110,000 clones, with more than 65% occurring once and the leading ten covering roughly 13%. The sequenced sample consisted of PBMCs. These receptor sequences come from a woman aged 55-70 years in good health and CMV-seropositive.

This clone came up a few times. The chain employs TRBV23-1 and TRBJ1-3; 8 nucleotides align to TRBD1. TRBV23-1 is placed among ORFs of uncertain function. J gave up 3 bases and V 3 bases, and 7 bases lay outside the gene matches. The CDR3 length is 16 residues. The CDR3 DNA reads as TGCGCCAGCAGTCAGCACCAGGGGGCTGGTGGAAACACCATATATTTT. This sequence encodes CASSQHQGAGGNTIYF.

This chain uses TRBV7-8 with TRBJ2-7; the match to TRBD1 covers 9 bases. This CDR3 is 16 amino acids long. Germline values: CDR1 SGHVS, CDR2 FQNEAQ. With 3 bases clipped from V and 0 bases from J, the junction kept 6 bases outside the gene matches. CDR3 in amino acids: CASSFGGQGISYEQYF. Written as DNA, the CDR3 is TGTGCCAGCAGCTTCGGAGGACAGGGGATCTCCTACGAGCAGTACTTC.

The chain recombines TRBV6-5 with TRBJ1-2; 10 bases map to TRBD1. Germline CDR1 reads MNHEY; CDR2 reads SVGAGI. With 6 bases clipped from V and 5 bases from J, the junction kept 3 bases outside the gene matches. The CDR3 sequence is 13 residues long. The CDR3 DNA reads TGTGCCAGCAGGGAGGGACAGGGGTATGGCTACACCTTC. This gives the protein CASREGQGYGYTF.

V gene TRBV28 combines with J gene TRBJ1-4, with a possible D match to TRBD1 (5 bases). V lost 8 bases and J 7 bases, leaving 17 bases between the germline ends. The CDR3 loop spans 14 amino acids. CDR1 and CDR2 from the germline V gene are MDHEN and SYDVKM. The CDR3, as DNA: TGTGCCAGCCTATCCAGCTACGGGGGTGAAAAACTGTTTTTT. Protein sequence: CASLSSYGGEKLFF.

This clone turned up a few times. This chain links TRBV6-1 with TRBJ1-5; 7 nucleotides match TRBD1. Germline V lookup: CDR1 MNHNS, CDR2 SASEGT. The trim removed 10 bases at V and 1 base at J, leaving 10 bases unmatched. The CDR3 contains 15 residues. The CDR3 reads CAIVRDRASNQPQHF. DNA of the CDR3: TGTGCCATCGTCCGAGACAGGGCGAGCAATCAGCCCCAGCATTTT.

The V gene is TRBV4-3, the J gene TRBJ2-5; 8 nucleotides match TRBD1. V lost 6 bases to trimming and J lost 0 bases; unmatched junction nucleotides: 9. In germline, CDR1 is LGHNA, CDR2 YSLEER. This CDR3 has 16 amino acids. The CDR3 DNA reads TGCGCCAGCAGTTTAACCGGGACAGGTAACCAAGAGACCCAGTACTTC. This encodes CASSLTGTGNQETQYF.

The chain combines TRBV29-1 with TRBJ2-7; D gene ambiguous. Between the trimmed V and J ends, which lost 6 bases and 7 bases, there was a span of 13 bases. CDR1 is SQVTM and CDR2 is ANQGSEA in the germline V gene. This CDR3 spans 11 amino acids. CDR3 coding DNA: TGCAGCGTACAATCCGGGTGGGAGCAGTACTTC. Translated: CSVQSGWEQYF.

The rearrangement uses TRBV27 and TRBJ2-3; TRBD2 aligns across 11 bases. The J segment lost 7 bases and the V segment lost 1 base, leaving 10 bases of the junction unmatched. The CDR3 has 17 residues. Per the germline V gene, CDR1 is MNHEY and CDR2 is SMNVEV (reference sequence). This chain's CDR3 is CASSLWGSGRAENTQYF. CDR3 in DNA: TGTGCCAGCAGTTTATGGGGTAGCGGGAGGGCCGAAAATACGCAGTATTTT.

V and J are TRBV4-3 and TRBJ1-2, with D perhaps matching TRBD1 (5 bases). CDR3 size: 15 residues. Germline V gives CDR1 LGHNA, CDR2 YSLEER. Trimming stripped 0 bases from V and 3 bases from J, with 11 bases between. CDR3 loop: CASSQDRGRDYGYTF. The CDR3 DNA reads TGCGCCAGCAGCCAAGATCGGGGGAGGGACTATGGCTACACCTTC.

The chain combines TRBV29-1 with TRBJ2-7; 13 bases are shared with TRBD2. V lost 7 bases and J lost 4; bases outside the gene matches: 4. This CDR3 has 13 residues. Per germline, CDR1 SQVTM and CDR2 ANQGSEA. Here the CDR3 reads CSATSGRLYEQYF. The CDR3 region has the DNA TGCAGCGCGACTAGCGGGAGGCTGTACGAGCAGTACTTC.

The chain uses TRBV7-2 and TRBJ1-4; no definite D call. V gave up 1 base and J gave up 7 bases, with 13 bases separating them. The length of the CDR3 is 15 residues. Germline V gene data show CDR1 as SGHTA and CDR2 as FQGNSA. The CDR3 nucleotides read TGTGCCAGCAGCTTAGGGGTTATTGAGGGTGAAAAACTGTTTTTT. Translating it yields CASSLGVIEGEKLFF.

CDR3 coding DNA: TGCGCCAGCAGCCAAGATACAGGCGGGGTGAACACTGAAGCTTTCTTT. As protein: CASSQDTGGVNTEAFF. J is TRBJ1-1 and V is TRBV4-3; a possible D gene is TRBD1 (5 bases). V lost 0 bases to trimming and J lost 0 bases, with 11 bases between them. Germline CDR1 reads LGHNA; CDR2 reads YSLEER. This CDR3 has 16 amino acids.

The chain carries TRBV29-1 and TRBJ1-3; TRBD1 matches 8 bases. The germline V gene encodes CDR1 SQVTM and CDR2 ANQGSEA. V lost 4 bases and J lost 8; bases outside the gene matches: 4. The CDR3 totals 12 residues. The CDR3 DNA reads TGCAGCGTTGGCCCGACAGGGGACACCATATATTTT. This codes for CSVGPTGDTIYF.

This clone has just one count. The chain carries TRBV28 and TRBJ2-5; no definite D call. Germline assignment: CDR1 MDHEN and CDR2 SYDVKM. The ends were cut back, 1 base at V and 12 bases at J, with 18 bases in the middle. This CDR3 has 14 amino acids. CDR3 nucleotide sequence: TGTGCCAGCAGTTTATTAACCCTGGGCCATACCGAGTACTTC. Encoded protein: CASSLLTLGHTEYF.

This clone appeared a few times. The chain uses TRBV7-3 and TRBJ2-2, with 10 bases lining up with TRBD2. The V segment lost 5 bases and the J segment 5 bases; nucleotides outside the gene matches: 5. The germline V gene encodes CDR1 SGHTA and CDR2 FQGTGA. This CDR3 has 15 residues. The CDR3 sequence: CASSPSGSTTGELFF. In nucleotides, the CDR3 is TGTGCCAGCAGCCCTAGCGGGAGCACGACCGGGGAGCTGTTTTTT.

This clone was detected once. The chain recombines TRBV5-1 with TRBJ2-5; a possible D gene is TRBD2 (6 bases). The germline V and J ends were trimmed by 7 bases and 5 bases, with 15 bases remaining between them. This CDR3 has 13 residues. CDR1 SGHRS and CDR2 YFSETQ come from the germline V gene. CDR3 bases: TGCGCCAGCGTAGGTTGGGGGGACGAGACCCAGTACTTC. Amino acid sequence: CASVGWGDETQYF.

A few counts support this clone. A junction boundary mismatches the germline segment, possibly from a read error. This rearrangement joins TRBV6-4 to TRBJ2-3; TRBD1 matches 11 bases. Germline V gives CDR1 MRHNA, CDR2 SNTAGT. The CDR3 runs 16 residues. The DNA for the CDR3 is TGTGCCAGCAGGGACTCGGACAGGGGGCGGACAGATACGCAGTATTTT. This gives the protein CASRDSDRGRTDTQYF.

As DNA, the CDR3 is TGTGCCAGCAGTTTATTCAGCCGAGAGCGGGAGACCCAGTACTTC. It yields the protein CASSLFSRERETQYF. The V call is TRBV5-6, the J call TRBJ2-5, with a possible D match to TRBD2 (5 bases). Germline CDR1 and CDR2: SGHDT and YYEEEE. The ends were cut back, 5 bases at V and 5 bases at J, with 19 bases in the middle. CDR3 size: 15 residues. Filled out from reference TRBV5-6 and TRBJ2-5, the complete variable domain reads DAGVTQSPTHLIKTRGQQVTLRCSPKSGHDTVSWYQQALGQGPQFIFQYYEEEERQRGNFPDRFSGHQFPNYSSELNVNALLLGDSALYLCASSLFSRERETQYFGPGTRLLVL.

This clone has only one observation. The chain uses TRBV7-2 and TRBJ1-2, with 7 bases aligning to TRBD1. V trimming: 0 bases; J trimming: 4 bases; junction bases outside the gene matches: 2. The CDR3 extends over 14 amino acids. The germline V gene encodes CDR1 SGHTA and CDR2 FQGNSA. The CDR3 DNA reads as TGTGCCAGCAGCTTAGCCGACAGGGCCTATGGCTACACCTTC. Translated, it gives CASSLADRAYGYTF.

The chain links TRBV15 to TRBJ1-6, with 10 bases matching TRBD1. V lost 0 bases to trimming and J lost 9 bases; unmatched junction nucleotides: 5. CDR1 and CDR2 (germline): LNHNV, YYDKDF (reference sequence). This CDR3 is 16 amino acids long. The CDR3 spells CATSRERTGGSSPLHF. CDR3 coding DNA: TGTGCCACCAGCAGAGAAAGGACAGGGGGAAGTTCACCCCTCCACTTT.

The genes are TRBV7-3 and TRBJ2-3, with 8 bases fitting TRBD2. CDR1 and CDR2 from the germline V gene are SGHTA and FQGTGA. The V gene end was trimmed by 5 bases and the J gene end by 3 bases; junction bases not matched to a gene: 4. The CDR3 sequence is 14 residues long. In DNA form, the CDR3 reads TGTGCCAGCAGCCAAGGACTAGCAACAGATACGCAGTATTTT. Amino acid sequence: CASSQGLATDTQYF.

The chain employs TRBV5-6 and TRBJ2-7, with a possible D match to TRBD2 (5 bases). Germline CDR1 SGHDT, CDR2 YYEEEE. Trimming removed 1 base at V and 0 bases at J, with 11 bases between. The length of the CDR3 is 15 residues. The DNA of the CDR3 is TGTGCCAGCAGCTTGACCGGGGATAGCTCCTACGAGCAGTACTTC. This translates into CASSLTGDSSYEQYF.

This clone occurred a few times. For the CDR3, the DNA is TGTGCCAGTAGTATCTATGAGACCCAGTACTTC. Its protein product is CASSIYETQYF. V gene TRBV19 combines with J gene TRBJ2-5; D unresolved. Germline V gives CDR1 LNHDA, CDR2 SQIVND (reference sequence). The CDR3 is 11 amino acids. V was clipped by 3 bases and J by 5 bases, with 4 bases between them.

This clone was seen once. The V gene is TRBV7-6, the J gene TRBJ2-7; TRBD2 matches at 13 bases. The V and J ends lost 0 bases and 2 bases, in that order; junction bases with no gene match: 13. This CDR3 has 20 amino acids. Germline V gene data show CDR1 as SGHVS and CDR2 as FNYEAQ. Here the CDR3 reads CASSLAISRLAGGPPYEQYF. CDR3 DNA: TGTGCCAGCAGCTTAGCGATTTCCCGACTAGCGGGGGGCCCCCCCTACGAGCAGTACTTC.

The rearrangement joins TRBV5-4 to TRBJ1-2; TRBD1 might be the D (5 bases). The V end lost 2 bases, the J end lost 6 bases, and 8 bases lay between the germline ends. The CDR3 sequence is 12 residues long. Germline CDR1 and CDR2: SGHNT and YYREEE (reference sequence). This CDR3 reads CASSFDSNGYTF. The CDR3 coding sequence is TGTGCCAGCAGCTTTGACAGTAATGGCTACACCTTC.

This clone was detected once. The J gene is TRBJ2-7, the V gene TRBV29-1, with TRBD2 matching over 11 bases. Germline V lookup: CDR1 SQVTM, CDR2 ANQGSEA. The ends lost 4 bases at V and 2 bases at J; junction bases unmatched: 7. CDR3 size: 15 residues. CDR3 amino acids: CSVATSGSSTYEQYF. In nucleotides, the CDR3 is TGCAGCGTTGCTACTAGCGGGAGTAGCACCTACGAGCAGTACTTC.

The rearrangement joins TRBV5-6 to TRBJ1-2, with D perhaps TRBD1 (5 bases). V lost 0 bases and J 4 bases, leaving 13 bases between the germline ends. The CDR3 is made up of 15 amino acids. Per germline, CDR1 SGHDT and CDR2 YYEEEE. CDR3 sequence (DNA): TGTGCCAGCAGCTTGGGTTTACAGGCCCTCTATGGCTACACCTTC. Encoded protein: CASSLGLQALYGYTF.

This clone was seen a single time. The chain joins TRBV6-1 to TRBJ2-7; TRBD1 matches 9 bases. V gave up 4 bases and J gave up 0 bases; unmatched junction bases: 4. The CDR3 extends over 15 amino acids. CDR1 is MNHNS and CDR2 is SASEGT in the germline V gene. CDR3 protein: CASSGGQGPSYEQYF. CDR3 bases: TGTGCCAGCAGTGGTGGACAGGGGCCCTCCTACGAGCAGTACTTC.